Reported below is one T cell receptor (beta chain). Germline V gene data show CDR1 as SGHDT and CDR2 as YYEEEE. The CDR3 loop spans 13 amino acids. V gave up 2 bases and J gave up 1 base, with 6 bases separating them. The authors' processing: Using reference gene primer amplification, nucleated cell counts were estimated. Measured with immunoSEQ multiplex PCR; TCRdb has only the in-frame clones, and not every one. V and J calls and clone size are as listed in that table; D and trimming were resolved from the DNA. The top ten hold 0.98% of the sample, which has roughly 230,000 clones, 80% to 90% seen once. The data derive from a study of blood T cell repertoires in COVID-19. The overall study: Spain, Italy and the United States supplied samples that represented acute and convalescent COVID-19. T cells, B-cell-depleted T cells, or PBMCs supplied cDNA or gDNA.

Source material: peripheral blood. The chain combines TRBV5-6 with TRBJ1-1; the D is unclear. This TCR was sampled from a middle-aged man with acute or convalescent COVID-19. CDR3 protein: CASSFEENTEAFF. The CDR3 coding sequence is TGTGCCAGCAGCTTCGAGGAGAACACTGAAGCTTTCTTT.